A selection of T cell receptor beta chains follows, all from one sample in a study of cytomegalovirus exposure and HLA in healthy donors. The data were produced by immunoSEQ multiplex PCR, yet TCRdb's version contains in-frame clones alone and is incomplete. The data hold around 140,000 clones, with approximately 75% observed a single time. Sequencing input: PBMCs. The receptors were gathered from a man aged 50 to 59 in good health and CMV-seropositive. CDR3s include the opening cysteine and the closing phenylalanine or tryptophan. D genes are given only for firm matches. Size tells how often a clone was seen (once, few, many) or the class of an expanded clone, and some rows leave it out.

clone_size: .; v_call: TRBV29-1; d_call: TRBD1; j_call: TRBJ2-2; cdr3_aa: CSVQGAPGELFF; cdr3_nt: TGCAGCGTACAGGGGGCCCCCGGGGAGCTGTTTTTT
clone_size: .; v_call: TRBV4-3; d_call: .; j_call: TRBJ1-2; cdr3_aa: CASSQDKHSGYGYTF; cdr3_nt: TGCGCCAGCAGCCAAGATAAACATTCAGGCTATGGCTACACCTTC
clone_size: once; v_call: TRBV14; d_call: .; j_call: TRBJ1-2; cdr3_aa: CASSAYGSYDGYTF; cdr3_nt: TGTGCCAGCAGCGCCTACGGGTCCTATGATGGCTACACCTTC
clone_size: .; v_call: TRBV5-1; d_call: .; j_call: TRBJ2-2; cdr3_aa: CASREGNGELFF; cdr3_nt: TGCGCCAGCAGAGAGGGAAACGGGGAGCTGTTTTTT
clone_size: .; v_call: TRBV21-1; d_call: .; j_call: TRBJ2-7; cdr3_aa: CASSKEGVRGQRSYEQYF; cdr3_nt: TGTGCCAGCAGCAAAGAGGGGGTCCGGGGACAGCGTTCCTACGAGCAGTACTTC
clone_size: .; v_call: TRBV7-9; d_call: TRBD2; j_call: TRBJ2-3; cdr3_aa: CASSPGGTSGFTQYF; cdr3_nt: TGTGCCAGCAGCCCTGGGGGGACTAGCGGGTTTACGCAGTATTTT
clone_size: .; v_call: TRBV30; d_call: .; j_call: TRBJ2-1; cdr3_aa: CAWARCSYNEQFF; cdr3_nt: TGTGCCTGGGCGCGGTGCTCCTACAATGAGCAGTTCTTC
clone_size: .; v_call: TRBV5-1; d_call: TRBD1; j_call: TRBJ2-3; cdr3_aa: CASSFGQVPTDTQYF; cdr3_nt: TGCGCCAGCAGCTTCGGACAGGTTCCCACAGATACGCAGTATTTT
clone_size: .; v_call: TRBV7-2; d_call: TRBD2; j_call: TRBJ2-3; cdr3_aa: CASSELAGITDTQYF; cdr3_nt: TGTGCCAGCAGCGAACTAGCGGGAATCACAGATACGCAGTATTTT
clone_size: .; v_call: TRBV15; d_call: .; j_call: TRBJ2-7; cdr3_aa: CATSRGNGAYEQYF; cdr3_nt: TGTGCCACCAGCAGAGGTAACGGGGCCTACGAGCAGTACTTC
clone_size: .; v_call: TRBV6-5; d_call: TRBD1; j_call: TRBJ2-3; cdr3_aa: CASSYRDSSTDTQYF; cdr3_nt: TGTGCCAGCAGTTACCGGGACAGTAGCACAGATACGCAGTATTTT
clone_size: .; v_call: TRBV7-9; d_call: .; j_call: TRBJ1-2; cdr3_aa: CASSLAFQAPYGYTF; cdr3_nt: TGTGCCAGCAGCTTAGCGTTCCAGGCACCGTATGGCTACACCTTC
clone_size: few; v_call: TRBV28; d_call: .; j_call: TRBJ1-3; cdr3_aa: CASSPPVSGNTIYF; cdr3_nt: TGTGCCAGCAGTCCTCCCGTTTCTGGAAACACCATATATTTT
clone_size: .; v_call: TRBV5-1; d_call: TRBD1; j_call: TRBJ1-2; cdr3_aa: CASSAGTANYGYTF; cdr3_nt: TGCGCCAGCAGCGCCGGGACAGCTAACTATGGCTACACCTTC
clone_size: once; v_call: TRBV7-9; d_call: TRBD1; j_call: TRBJ1-1; cdr3_aa: CASSLLQGASTEAFF; cdr3_nt: TGTGCCAGCAGCTTATTACAGGGGGCCAGCACTGAAGCTTTCTTT
clone_size: .; v_call: TRBV6-4; d_call: TRBD1; j_call: TRBJ1-1; cdr3_aa: CASRETGGNTEAFF; cdr3_nt: TGTGCCAGCAGAGAGACAGGGGGGAACACTGAAGCTTTCTTT
clone_size: .; v_call: TRBV11-2; d_call: .; j_call: TRBJ1-1; cdr3_aa: CASSLWGSGDTEAFF; cdr3_nt: TGTGCCAGCAGCTTATGGGGATCAGGGGACACTGAAGCTTTCTTT
clone_size: few; v_call: TRBV19; d_call: TRBD2; j_call: TRBJ2-7; cdr3_aa: CASSIGLAEYSYEQYF; cdr3_nt: TGTGCCAGTAGTATAGGTCTAGCGGAATACTCCTACGAGCAGTACTTC
clone_size: .; v_call: TRBV27; d_call: .; j_call: TRBJ1-1; cdr3_aa: CASSLSTAINTEAFF; cdr3_nt: TGTGCCAGCAGTTTATCGACAGCAATCAACACTGAAGCTTTCTTT
clone_size: .; v_call: TRBV19; d_call: .; j_call: TRBJ2-7; cdr3_aa: CASSNQGLDSYEQYF; cdr3_nt: TGTGCCAGTAGTAACCAGGGTTTAGACTCCTACGAGCAGTACTTC
clone_size: .; v_call: TRBV6-1; d_call: .; j_call: TRBJ2-2; cdr3_aa: CASSESSLAGELFF; cdr3_nt: TGTGCCAGCAGTGAATCCAGTTTGGCCGGGGAGCTGTTTTTT
clone_size: once; v_call: TRBV10-3; d_call: TRBD1; j_call: TRBJ2-5; cdr3_aa: CASGTGAVETQYF; cdr3_nt: TGTGCCAGCGGGACAGGGGCTGTAGAGACCCAGTACTTC
clone_size: .; v_call: TRBV6-1; d_call: .; j_call: TRBJ1-3; cdr3_aa: CASKLSGEVDF; cdr3_nt: TGTGCCAGCAAACTCTCGGGAGAGGTGGATTTT
clone_size: .; v_call: TRBV10-1; d_call: .; j_call: TRBJ1-2; cdr3_aa: CASSESGSVYGYTF; cdr3_nt: TGCGCCAGCAGTGAGTCCGGGTCGGTCTATGGCTACACCTTC
clone_size: .; v_call: TRBV6-1; d_call: TRBD1; j_call: TRBJ2-7; cdr3_aa: CASSLRQGPPGEQYF; cdr3_nt: TGTGCCAGCAGTTTAAGACAGGGGCCCCCTGGGGAGCAGTACTTC
clone_size: .; v_call: TRBV4-1; d_call: TRBD2; j_call: TRBJ2-1; cdr3_aa: CASSPGLAGTNEQFF; cdr3_nt: TGCGCCAGCAGCCCGGGACTAGCGGGAACCAATGAGCAGTTCTTC
clone_size: .; v_call: TRBV11-2; d_call: .; j_call: TRBJ1-1; cdr3_aa: CASSAIAGTSNTEAFF; cdr3_nt: TGTGCCAGCAGCGCTATCGCCGGGACTTCGAACACTGAAGCTTTCTTT
clone_size: .; v_call: TRBV18; d_call: TRBD1; j_call: TRBJ1-1; cdr3_aa: CASSQGQGIVEAFF; cdr3_nt: TGTGCCAGCTCTCAAGGACAGGGAATTGTTGAAGCTTTCTTT
clone_size: .; v_call: TRBV27; d_call: .; j_call: TRBJ1-4; cdr3_aa: CASSLSRTLNEKLFF; cdr3_nt: TGTGCCAGCAGTTTATCTAGGACACTTAATGAAAAACTGTTTTTT
clone_size: .; v_call: TRBV6-6; d_call: TRBD2; j_call: TRBJ2-7; cdr3_aa: CASSPGSGVSYEQYF; cdr3_nt: TGTGCCAGCAGTCCGGGTAGCGGGGTGTCCTACGAGCAGTACTTC
clone_size: .; v_call: TRBV28; d_call: TRBD1; j_call: TRBJ2-7; cdr3_aa: CATTGVRYEQYF; cdr3_nt: TGTGCCACCACAGGGGTTAGATACGAGCAGTACTTC
clone_size: .; v_call: TRBV5-4; d_call: .; j_call: TRBJ1-4; cdr3_aa: CASSYDNSNEKLFF; cdr3_nt: TGTGCCAGCAGCTACGACAATTCTAATGAAAAACTGTTTTTT
clone_size: .; v_call: TRBV4-1; d_call: .; j_call: TRBJ2-7; cdr3_aa: CASSQVGGLTYEQYF; cdr3_nt: TGCGCCAGCAGCCAAGTCGGAGGGCTCACCTACGAGCAGTACTTC
clone_size: .; v_call: TRBV27; d_call: TRBD2; j_call: TRBJ2-2; cdr3_aa: CATGTSGHTGELFF; cdr3_nt: TGTGCGACGGGAACTAGCGGTCACACCGGGGAGCTGTTTTTT
clone_size: .; v_call: TRBV27; d_call: .; j_call: TRBJ1-4; cdr3_aa: CASTGQFNEKLFF; cdr3_nt: TGTGCCAGCACTGGACAGTTTAATGAAAAACTGTTTTTT
clone_size: many; v_call: TRBV2; d_call: .; j_call: TRBJ1-2; cdr3_aa: CASSERQGNYGYTF; cdr3_nt: TGTGCCAGCAGTGAGAGGCAGGGCAACTATGGCTACACCTTC
clone_size: .; v_call: TRBV5-1; d_call: .; j_call: TRBJ2-7; cdr3_aa: CASSPLNRAYEQYF; cdr3_nt: TGCGCCAGCAGCCCCCTGAACAGGGCCTACGAGCAGTACTTC
clone_size: .; v_call: TRBV28; d_call: TRBD1; j_call: TRBJ1-4; cdr3_aa: CASQTPGTVEKLFF; cdr3_nt: TGTGCCAGCCAAACTCCGGGGACAGTTGAAAAACTGTTTTTT
clone_size: .; v_call: TRBV6-5; d_call: .; j_call: TRBJ2-1; cdr3_aa: CASSRSSGDEQFF; cdr3_nt: TGTGCCAGCAGCCGGTCCTCAGGGGATGAGCAGTTCTTC
clone_size: .; v_call: TRBV6-1; d_call: .; j_call: TRBJ1-5; cdr3_aa: CASSEAPSRRGQHF; cdr3_nt: TGTGCCAGCAGTGAAGCCCCTTCCAGAAGGGGCCAGCATTTT
clone_size: .; v_call: TRBV6-1; d_call: .; j_call: TRBJ2-3; cdr3_aa: CASSESGGGHTQYF; cdr3_nt: TGTGCCAGCAGTGAATCGGGAGGGGGCCATACGCAGTATTTT
clone_size: .; v_call: TRBV6-1; d_call: TRBD2; j_call: TRBJ2-2; cdr3_aa: CASSELAGDTGELFF; cdr3_nt: TGTGCCAGCAGTGAACTAGCGGGGGACACCGGGGAGCTGTTTTTT
clone_size: .; v_call: TRBV27; d_call: .; j_call: TRBJ2-1; cdr3_aa: CASIGGYGSYNEQFF; cdr3_nt: TGTGCCAGCATTGGGGGGTATGGCTCCTACAATGAGCAGTTCTTC
clone_size: .; v_call: TRBV5-1; d_call: TRBD1; j_call: TRBJ1-1; cdr3_aa: CASSRTGGGGNTEAFF; cdr3_nt: TGCGCCAGCAGCCGAACAGGGGGCGGAGGGAACACTGAAGCTTTCTTT
clone_size: .; v_call: TRBV11-2; d_call: TRBD1; j_call: TRBJ1-1; cdr3_aa: CASSPRTGWNAEAFF; cdr3_nt: TGTGCCAGCAGCCCCAGGACAGGGTGGAACGCTGAAGCTTTCTTT
clone_size: .; v_call: TRBV7-9; d_call: .; j_call: TRBJ2-7; cdr3_aa: CASSFSWRTTYEQYF; cdr3_nt: TGTGCCAGCAGCTTTAGCTGGAGGACCACCTACGAGCAGTACTTC
clone_size: .; v_call: TRBV6-6; d_call: .; j_call: TRBJ1-3; cdr3_aa: CASTSQGLSGNTIYF; cdr3_nt: TGTGCCAGCACCTCTCAGGGACTCTCTGGAAACACCATATATTTT
clone_size: few; v_call: TRBV2; d_call: TRBD1; j_call: TRBJ1-4; cdr3_aa: CASDLPEGAGEKLFF; cdr3_nt: TGTGCCAGCGACCTACCGGAGGGGGCAGGGGAAAAACTGTTTTTT
clone_size: .; v_call: TRBV19; d_call: TRBD1; j_call: TRBJ1-2; cdr3_aa: CASSPGTGRGYTF; cdr3_nt: TGTGCCAGTAGTCCCGGGACAGGACGAGGCTACACCTTC
clone_size: .; v_call: TRBV5-1; d_call: .; j_call: TRBJ2-5; cdr3_aa: CASSKGDAGETQYF; cdr3_nt: TGCGCCAGCAGTAAGGGGGACGCTGGGGAGACCCAGTACTTC
clone_size: .; v_call: TRBV25-1; d_call: TRBD2; j_call: TRBJ2-1; cdr3_aa: CASRSTSGGRNEQFF; cdr3_nt: TGTGCCAGCAGATCCACTAGCGGGGGGAGGAATGAGCAGTTCTTC